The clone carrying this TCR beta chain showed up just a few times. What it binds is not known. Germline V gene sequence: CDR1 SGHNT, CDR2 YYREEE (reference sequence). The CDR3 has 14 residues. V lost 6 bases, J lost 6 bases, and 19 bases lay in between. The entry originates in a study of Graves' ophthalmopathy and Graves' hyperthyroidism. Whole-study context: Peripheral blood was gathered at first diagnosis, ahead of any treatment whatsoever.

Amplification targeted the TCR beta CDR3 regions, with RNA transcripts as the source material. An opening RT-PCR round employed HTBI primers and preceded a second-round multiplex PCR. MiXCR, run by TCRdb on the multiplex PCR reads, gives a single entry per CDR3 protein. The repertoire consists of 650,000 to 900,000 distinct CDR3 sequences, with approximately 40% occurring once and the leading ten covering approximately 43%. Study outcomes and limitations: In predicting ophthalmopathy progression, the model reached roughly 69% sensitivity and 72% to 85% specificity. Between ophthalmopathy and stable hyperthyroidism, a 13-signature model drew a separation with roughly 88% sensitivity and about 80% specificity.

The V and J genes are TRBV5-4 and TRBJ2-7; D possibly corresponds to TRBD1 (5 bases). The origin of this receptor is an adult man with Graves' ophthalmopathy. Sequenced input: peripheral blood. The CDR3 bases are TGTGCCAGCACCAAAGCTGGTCCGACAGCCGAGCAGTACTTC. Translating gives CASTKAGPTAEQYF.